The source of this T cell receptor (beta chain) is a study of Ad26.COV2.S vaccination and SARS-CoV-2 variants. Indicated treatment: 15 to 20 received Ad26.COV2.S at low or high dose, single or two shots; a few received placebo; per-sample allocation not given. Specimen acquisition occurred on day 63 following the initial vaccine or placebo injection. Sequencing was performed with immunoSEQ multiplex PCR; in TCRdb, only in-frame clones are kept and a portion is missing. The top ten clones hold about 4.4% of a sample with 440,000 or so clones, around 91% of them seen once. Germline trimming cut 0 bases from V and 4 bases from J; bases unmatched to any gene: 3. The CDR3 covers 15 residues. Germline CDR1 reads LGHNA; CDR2 reads YNFKEQ.

This chain connects TRBV4-2 to TRBJ2-7, with 10 bases fitting TRBD1. This receptor was obtained from a person aged 18 to 59 who received the Ad26.COV2.S COVID-19 vaccine or a placebo. This material consisted of peripheral blood, taken in a trial of Ad26.COV2.S vaccine versus placebo. The CDR3 loop reads CASSQEGTGAYEQYF. The DNA for the CDR3 is TGTGCCAGCAGCCAAGAAGGGACAGGGGCGTACGAGCAGTACTTC.